The 8 T cell receptor beta chains listed next were all sequenced from one sample in a study of blood T cells in healthy people across ages. Next came a second PCR, run for 7 to 11 cycles, which used a sample-barcoded 5' primer along with a J-beta primer mix. From the 5' RACE reads, TCRdb called clonotypes with MiXCR, one entry per CDR3 protein. The sample carries some 730,000 distinct CDR3 sequences, 22% recorded once. The material sequenced was blood. These receptors all stem from a man between 65 and 85 years old in good health.

This clonotype was seen more than once but under ten times. The chain has TRBV25-1 and TRBJ2-7; D not certain. V shed 10 bases and J shed 3 bases, with 22 bases lying between them. This CDR3 region has 15 residues. Per germline, CDR1 MGHDK and CDR2 SYGVNS. The CDR3 sequence: CANSPTLGQSYEQYF. The CDR3 region has the DNA TGTGCCAACAGCCCGACGCTTGGGCAGAGCTACGAGCAGTACTTC.

The chain employs TRBV6-6 and TRBJ2-7; 9 bases are shared with TRBD1. After removal of 6 bases from V and 5 bases from J, the junction contained 8 bases not matched to a gene. The germline V gene encodes CDR1 MNHNY and CDR2 SVGAGI (reference sequence). The CDR3 spans 14 residues. The CDR3 sequence is CASSQHRQGDEQYF. Here the CDR3 DNA reads TGTGCCAGCAGCCAACACCGACAGGGGGACGAGCAGTACTTC.

V is TRBV5-1 and J is TRBJ2-2, with a possible D match to TRBD2 (6 bases). The V end lost 0 bases, the J end lost 5 bases, and 14 bases lay between the germline ends. The CDR3 totals 16 residues. Looked up from germline, CDR1 is SGHRS and CDR2 is YFSETQ. CDR3 residues: CASSLAYLGRTGELFF. CDR3 bases: TGCGCCAGCAGCTTGGCCTACTTAGGGAGGACCGGGGAGCTGTTTTTT.

V is TRBV7-9 and J is TRBJ1-1, with a possible D match to TRBD1 (6 bases). Per the germline V gene, CDR1 is SEHNR and CDR2 is FQNEAQ (reference sequence). Between the trimmed V and J ends, which lost 5 bases and 1 base, there was a span of 14 bases. The CDR3 runs to 15 residues. CDR3 sequence (DNA): TGTGCCAGCAGCCCTGGTCGGACAGAGAACACTGAAGCTTTCTTT. Residues: CASSPGRTENTEAFF.

This chain joins TRBV29-1 and TRBJ1-3; D unresolved. Trimming removed 4 bases at V and 0 bases at J, with 13 bases between. Germline V gene sequence: CDR1 SQVTM, CDR2 ANQGSEA. This CDR3 region has 15 residues. DNA for the CDR3: TGCAGCGTTGGAATCGGCGGAACCTCTGGAAACACCATATATTTT. Translation gives CSVGIGGTSGNTIYF.

Only a few counts were recorded for this clonotype. The chain combines TRBV20-1 with TRBJ2-5, with D perhaps TRBD2 (6 bases). The DNA matches TRBJ2-1 better at its end, which makes the J call doubtful. This CDR3 has 14 amino acids. Germline CDR1 is DFQATT and CDR2 is SNEGSKA (reference sequence). The CDR3 DNA follows: TGCAGTGCTAGAGATCCGGGACTGTTCAATGAGCAGTTCTTC. This gives the protein CSARDPGLFNEQFF.

This clonotype came up a few times. V is TRBV7-9 and J is TRBJ2-7; 7 nucleotides line up with TRBD1. This CDR3 comprises 14 residues. In germline, CDR1 is SEHNR, CDR2 FQNEAQ (reference sequence). Losses at the gene ends were 5 bases for V and 2 bases for J; bases not matched to a gene: 6. This CDR3 reads CASSASTGTYEQYF. DNA for the CDR3: TGTGCCAGCAGCGCCTCGACAGGGACCTACGAGCAGTACTTC. The entire variable domain, with the rest obtained from reference TRBV7-9 and TRBJ2-7, is as follows: DTGVSQNPRHKITKRGQNVTFRCDPISEHNRLYWYRQTLGQGPEFLTYFQNEAQLEKSRLLSDRFSAERPKGSFSTLEIQRTEQGDSAMYLCASSASTGTYEQYFGPGTRLTVT.

The chain couples TRBV23-1 to TRBJ1-4; D may be TRBD1 (6 bases). TRBV23-1 is placed among ORFs of uncertain function. This CDR3 has 19 amino acids. The ends were cut back, 4 bases at V and 4 bases at J, with 25 bases in the middle. The CDR3 reads CASSPPPERGAILNEKLFF. CDR3 DNA: TGCGCCAGCAGTCCACCACCCGAGAGGGGGGCCATCCTTAATGAAAAACTGTTTTTT.